One T cell receptor beta chain is described in this entry. This sample was taken from a study of blood T cell repertoires in COVID-19. Turning to the study itself: Sites in the United States, Italy and Spain provided acute and convalescent COVID-19 samples. PBMCs, B-cell-depleted T cells, or T cells were the source of the cDNA or gDNA that made up the material.

Authors' analysis steps: Amplifying reference gene primers gave estimates of nucleated cell counts. The assay was immunoSEQ multiplex PCR, and TCRdb's table has in-frame clones only and misses some. V, J and clone size are taken as reported in that table, and D and trimming were inferred from the DNA itself. The repertoire holds about 190,000 clones, around 85% seen once, with around 1.9% in the top ten. V gave up 0 bases and J gave up 11 bases; unmatched junction bases: 7. CDR3 size: 15 residues. CDR1 is MNHEY, CDR2 SVGAGI, per germline. The origin of this receptor is a man in his 70s with active or convalescent COVID-19. The source material was peripheral blood. The V gene is TRBV6-5, the J gene TRBJ1-6, with 7 bases identical to TRBD1. The CDR3 is CASSYSNRQGAPLHF. In DNA, the CDR3 is TGTGCCAGCAGTTACTCAAACCGACAGGGAGCACCCCTCCACTTT.